Listed below are T cell receptor beta chains from one sample, sequenced in a study of beta chain features in type 1 diabetes. Repertoires were generated with immunoSEQ multiplex PCR, while TCRdb's copy carries only in-frame clones and drops some. The sample yields a few hundred thousand clones, around 10% seen once. The sample consisted of central memory CD4+ T cells from blood. Receptors originate from a man aged 30 to 39 with type 1 diabetes. Each CDR3 is given with its conserved first and last residue. D genes are given only for firm matches. Rows give clone size only sometimes, using once, few, many, or a class for an expanded clone.

TRBJ1-4,NA,NA,TRBV18,CASSPASAGGNEKLFF,TGTGCCAGCTCACCAGCCTCGGCGGGGGGTAATGAAAAACTGTTTTTT
TRBJ2-7,few,TRBD2,TRBV7-2,CASSLTSGYEQYF,TGTGCCAGCAGCTTGACTAGCGGCTACGAGCAGTACTTC
TRBJ1-1,few,NA,TRBV7-9,CASSPPPGRGDRSTEAFF,TGTGCCAGCAGCCCCCCCCCGGGCCGGGGGGACCGGAGCACTGAAGCTTTCTTT
TRBJ2-7,few,NA,TRBV5-1,CASSLAFAISYEQYF,TGCGCCAGCAGCTTGGCGTTTGCCATCTCCTACGAGCAGTACTTC
TRBJ2-1,many,TRBD2,TRBV4-1,CASSQARLAGNEQFF,TGCGCCAGCAGCCAAGCTCGTCTAGCGGGAAATGAGCAGTTCTTC
TRBJ1-2,NA,NA,TRBV27,CASSLSSSLHYGYTF,TGTGCCAGCAGTTTGTCTAGTTCTCTTCACTATGGCTACACCTTC
TRBJ2-3,few,TRBD1,TRBV7-3,CASSLRWDSPQYF,TGTGCCAGCAGCTTACGTTGGGACAGTCCGCAGTATTTT
TRBJ2-2,few,NA,TRBV4-2,CASSQDLVSAGELFF,TGTGCCAGCAGCCAAGATCTTGTGAGTGCCGGGGAGCTGTTTTTT
TRBJ2-5,NA,NA,TRBV6-6,CASSYGDIQETQYF,TGTGCCAGCAGTTACGGGGACATACAAGAGACCCAGTACTTC
TRBJ2-7,NA,TRBD1,TRBV7-2,CASSRSRGQGSEQYF,TGTGCCAGCAGCCGCAGTCGAGGACAGGGGTCAGAGCAGTACTTC
TRBJ1-2,NA,NA,TRBV19,CASSTPTFNYGYTF,TGTGCCAGTAGTACACCGACATTTAACTATGGCTACACCTTC
TRBJ2-3,many,TRBD2,TRBV13,CASSATSGGGTDTQYF,TGTGCCAGCAGCGCCACTAGCGGAGGGGGCACAGATACGCAGTATTTT
TRBJ2-2,few,TRBD2,TRBV5-1,CASSGRLAGDTGELFF,TGCGCCAGCAGCGGTAGACTAGCGGGAGATACCGGGGAGCTGTTTTTT
TRBJ2-1,NA,TRBD2,TRBV5-1,CASSTVPGGYNEQFF,TGCGCCAGCAGCACTGTACCGGGGGGGTACAATGAGCAGTTCTTC
TRBJ2-5,NA,NA,TRBV7-2,CASSRDGRERSQETQYF,TGTGCCAGCAGCCGCGATGGTCGGGAACGTAGCCAAGAGACCCAGTACTTC
TRBJ2-5,NA,TRBD2,TRBV4-2,CASSQDVGGRTETQYF,TGTGCCAGCAGCCAAGATGTGGGCGGGAGGACGGAGACCCAGTACTTC
TRBJ2-4,many,TRBD2,TRBV15,CATSRGRAASGSNIQYF,TGTGCCACCAGCAGAGGCAGGGCGGCTAGCGGGAGTAACATTCAGTACTTC
TRBJ1-2,NA,NA,TRBV19,CASTPRNFQYGYTF,TGTGCCAGTACCCCCCGGAATTTCCAATATGGCTACACCTTC
TRBJ2-7,NA,NA,TRBV4-3,CASSRNQRSSYEQYF,TGCGCCAGCAGCCGAAATCAGCGGAGCTCCTACGAGCAGTACTTC
TRBJ2-3,NA,NA,TRBV21-1,CASTPPDPEDTQYF,TGTGCCAGCACCCCCCCCGATCCGGAAGATACGCAGTATTTT
TRBJ2-7,NA,NA,TRBV5-4,CASGGTSYEQYF,TGTGCCAGCGGCGGGACCTCCTACGAGCAGTACTTC
TRBJ1-2,NA,NA,TRBV5-1,CASSRGGAPSSNYGYTF,TGCGCCAGCAGTCGGGGAGGGGCCCCTTCTTCTAACTATGGCTACACCTTC
TRBJ2-7,few,TRBD2,TRBV7-9,CAIPLAGGLHEQYF,TGTGCCATCCCCCTAGCGGGAGGGCTCCACGAGCAGTACTTC
TRBJ1-1,NA,NA,TRBV14,CASSQVQGTEAFF,TGTGCCAGCAGCCAAGTTCAGGGAACTGAAGCTTTCTTT
TRBJ1-2,NA,TRBD1,TRBV6-6,CASTSPTGVTGYTF,TGTGCCAGCACCTCCCCGACAGGGGTTACTGGCTACACCTTC
TRBJ2-7,NA,TRBD2,TRBV7-2,CASSLDLSGPYEQYF,TGTGCCAGCAGCTTAGATCTTAGCGGGCCGTACGAGCAGTACTTC